This T cell receptor beta chain was sequenced during a study of cytomegalovirus exposure and HLA in healthy donors. For the study at large: Around 87 million unique TCRs, all from HLA-typed donors, were included in an early release of the data.

Study findings and constraints: 87-base-pair reads could not separate some V segments, including TRBV6-2 and TRBV6-3. Earlier analysis found most TCR beta V segments productive about 87% or about 30% of the time. A later analysis reportedly found fewer N-insertions in an Asian-associated ancestry cluster than the approximately 670-donor mean.

Amplification used 60 Vbeta primers and 13 Jbeta primers. Assay used: immunoSEQ multiplex PCR; TCRdb lists only in-frame clones, some missing. The data show more than 85,000 clones, approximately 72% seen once. About this clone itself: Its antigen is still unknown.

The CDR3 is 14 residues long. Trimming cost V 5 bases and J 4 bases; bases outside gene matches: 10. In germline, CDR1 is GTSNPN, CDR2 SVGIG (reference sequence). The chain joins TRBV30 to TRBJ2-7; TRBD1 matches at 8 bases. This sequence was found in a man younger than 40 in good health and CMV-seronegative. The specimen was PBMCs. Here the CDR3 DNA reads TGTGCCTGGGCTTTGGACAGGGTCGGTTACGAGCAGTACTTC. This gives the protein CAWALDRVGYEQYF.